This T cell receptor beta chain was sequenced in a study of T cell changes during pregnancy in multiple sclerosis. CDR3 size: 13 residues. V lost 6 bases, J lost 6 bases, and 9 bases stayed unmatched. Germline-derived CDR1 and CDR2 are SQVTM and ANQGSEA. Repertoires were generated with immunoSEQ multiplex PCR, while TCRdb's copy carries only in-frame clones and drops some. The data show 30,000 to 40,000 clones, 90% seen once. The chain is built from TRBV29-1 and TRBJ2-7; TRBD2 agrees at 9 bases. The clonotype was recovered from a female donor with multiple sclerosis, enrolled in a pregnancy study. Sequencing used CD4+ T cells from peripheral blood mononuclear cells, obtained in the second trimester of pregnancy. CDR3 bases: TGCAGCGTCTTAGCGGGAGCTCGCGTCGAGCAGTACTTC. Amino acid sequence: CSVLAGARVEQYF.